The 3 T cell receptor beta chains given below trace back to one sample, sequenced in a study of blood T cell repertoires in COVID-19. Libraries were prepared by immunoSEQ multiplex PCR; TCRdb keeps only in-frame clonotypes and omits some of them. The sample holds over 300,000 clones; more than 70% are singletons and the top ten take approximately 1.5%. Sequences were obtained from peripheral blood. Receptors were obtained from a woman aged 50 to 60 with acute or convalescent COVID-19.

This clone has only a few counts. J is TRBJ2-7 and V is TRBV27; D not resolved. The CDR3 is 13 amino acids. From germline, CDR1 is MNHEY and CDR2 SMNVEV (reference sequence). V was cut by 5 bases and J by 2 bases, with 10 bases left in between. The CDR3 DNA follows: TGTGCCAGCAGTATGACTCCTACCTACGAGCAGTACTTC. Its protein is CASSMTPTYEQYF.

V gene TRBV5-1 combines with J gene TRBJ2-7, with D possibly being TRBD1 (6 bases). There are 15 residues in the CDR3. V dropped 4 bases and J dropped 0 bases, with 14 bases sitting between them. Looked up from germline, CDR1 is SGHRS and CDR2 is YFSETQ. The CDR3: CASSQDSSSSYEQYF. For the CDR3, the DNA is TGCGCCAGCAGCCAGGACAGTTCAAGCTCCTACGAGCAGTACTTC.

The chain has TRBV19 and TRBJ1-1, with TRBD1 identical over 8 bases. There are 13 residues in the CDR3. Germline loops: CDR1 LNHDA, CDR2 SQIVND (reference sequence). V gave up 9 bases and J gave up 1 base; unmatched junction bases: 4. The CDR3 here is CASDDRGNTEAFF. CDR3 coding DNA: TGTGCCAGCGATGACAGGGGGAACACTGAAGCTTTCTTT.